These T cell receptor beta chains were read from a single sample in a study of naive and memory T cell subsets. TCRdb analysed the UMI-ligation and nested PCR reads with MiXCR anew, one entry per CDR3 protein. The sample includes around 40,000 distinct CDR3 sequences, about an eighth of them seen just once. The specimen was effector memory CD4+ T cells from blood. All receptors derive from a human donor in good health. Each CDR3 is given with its conserved first and last residue. Each record gives: D gene, J gene, clone size, V gene, CDR3 length, CDR3 protein, CDR3 DNA. A D gene is named only where the DNA matches it firmly. Where a row states a size, it is once, few, many or the class of an expanded clone; other rows omit it.

D: -; J: TRBJ2-7; size: -; V: TRBV5-1; length: 14; CDR3: CASSAPSGTHEQYF; DNA: TGCGCCAGCAGCGCACCGTCAGGGACCCACGAGCAGTACTTC
D: -; J: TRBJ2-5; size: many; V: TRBV3-1; length: 12; CDR3: CASSHRQETQYF; DNA: TGTGCCAGCAGCCACAGACAAGAGACCCAGTACTTC
D: TRBD2; J: TRBJ2-3; size: -; V: TRBV7-3; length: 16; CDR3: CASSPGTSGRGDTQYF; DNA: TGTGCCAGCAGCCCTGGGACTAGCGGGAGGGGTGATACGCAGTATTTT
D: -; J: TRBJ2-2; size: few; V: TRBV9; length: 17; CDR3: CASSLQGSGPNTGELFF; DNA: TGTGCCAGCAGCCTCCAGGGGTCGGGTCCGAACACCGGGGAGCTGTTTTTT
D: TRBD1; J: TRBJ2-5; size: -; V: TRBV7-2; length: 13; CDR3: CASNQGAGETQYF; DNA: TGTGCCAGCAATCAGGGGGCAGGGGAGACCCAGTACTTC
D: TRBD2; J: TRBJ2-3; size: -; V: TRBV7-3; length: 19; CDR3: CASSPGLAGPRIISDTQYF; DNA: TGTGCCAGCAGTCCGGGACTAGCGGGCCCTAGAATTATATCAGATACGCAGTATTTT
D: -; J: TRBJ2-1; size: -; V: TRBV27; length: 14; CDR3: CASSPGTAMIGQFF; DNA: TGTGCCAGCAGTCCCGGGACCGCCATGATTGGGCAGTTCTTC
D: TRBD2; J: TRBJ2-1; size: -; V: TRBV7-2; length: 16; CDR3: CASSFPPGGVVNEQFF; DNA: TGTGCCAGCAGCTTCCCGCCGGGGGGTGTAGTCAATGAGCAGTTCTTC
D: -; J: TRBJ1-2; size: few; V: TRBV5-4; length: 16; CDR3: CASSLQGPDLVGGYTF; DNA: TGTGCCAGCAGCCTACAGGGTCCTGATCTAGTAGGCGGCTACACCTTC
D: -; J: TRBJ2-7; size: many; V: TRBV6-2/TRBV6-3; length: 12; CDR3: CASSQIAAGQYF; DNA: TGTGCCAGCAGTCAGATAGCGGCGGGGCAGTACTTC
D: TRBD2; J: TRBJ2-3; size: -; V: TRBV4-3; length: 16; CDR3: CASSQDRTSGIYTQYF; DNA: TGCGCCAGCAGCCAAGATCGGACTAGCGGGATATATACGCAGTATTTT
D: TRBD2; J: TRBJ2-4; size: many; V: TRBV11-2; length: 17; CDR3: CASSSLGGREAKNIQYF; DNA: TGTGCCAGCAGTTCTTTGGGCGGGAGGGAAGCCAAAAACATTCAGTACTTC
D: -; J: TRBJ1-3; size: many; V: TRBV10-3; length: 15; CDR3: CAISESMNSGNTIYF; DNA: TGTGCCATCAGTGAGTCGATGAATTCCGGAAACACCATATATTTT
D: TRBD1; J: TRBJ2-7; size: -; V: TRBV11-2; length: 14; CDR3: CASSPLGQVYEQYF; DNA: TGTGCCAGCAGCCCACTGGGACAGGTCTACGAGCAGTACTTC
D: -; J: TRBJ2-2; size: many; V: TRBV5-1; length: 16; CDR3: CASSLGFQASTGELFF; DNA: TGCGCCAGCAGCTTGGGGTTCCAAGCTAGCACCGGGGAGCTGTTTTTT
D: -; J: TRBJ2-2; size: many; V: TRBV2; length: 14; CDR3: CASIQGRSTGELFF; DNA: TGTGCCAGCATCCAGGGGCGGTCAACCGGGGAGCTGTTTTTT
D: -; J: TRBJ2-7; size: many; V: TRBV7-2; length: 17; CDR3: CASSLGSGEGRAYEQYF; DNA: TGTGCCAGCAGCTTAGGGTCAGGGGAGGGTAGGGCCTACGAGCAGTACTTC
D: TRBD1; J: TRBJ1-5; size: many; V: TRBV20-1; length: 15; CDR3: CSAAPTGPRNQPQHF; DNA: TGCAGTGCCGCCCCGACAGGGCCACGGAATCAGCCCCAGCATTTT
D: TRBD2; J: TRBJ2-5; size: -; V: TRBV7-2; length: 15; CDR3: CASSLDGGGGKTQYF; DNA: TGTGCCAGCAGCTTAGACGGCGGGGGAGGGAAGACCCAGTACTTC
D: TRBD1; J: TRBJ1-6; size: few; V: TRBV20-1; length: 14; CDR3: CSAISGTGLWSLHF; DNA: TGCAGTGCTATTTCCGGGACAGGGTTATGGTCCCTCCACTTT
D: TRBD2; J: TRBJ2-7; size: -; V: TRBV28; length: 15; CDR3: CASSFSSGGSYEQYF; DNA: TGTGCCAGCAGTTTCTCTAGCGGGGGCTCCTACGAGCAGTACTTC
D: -; J: TRBJ1-6; size: few; V: TRBV7-8; length: 17; CDR3: CASSLQDLRWGNSPLHF; DNA: TGTGCCAGCAGCTTGCAGGACCTTAGGTGGGGTAATTCACCCCTCCACTTT
D: TRBD2; J: TRBJ2-3; size: few; V: TRBV7-9; length: 15; CDR3: CASSSIAGFTDTQYF; DNA: TGTGCCAGCAGCTCGATAGCGGGGTTCACAGATACGCAGTATTTT
D: TRBD2; J: TRBJ2-5; size: few; V: TRBV3-1; length: 15; CDR3: CASSQGGGGQETQYF; DNA: TGTGCCAGCAGCCAAGGGGGGGGGGGTCAAGAGACCCAGTACTTC
D: -; J: TRBJ2-3; size: -; V: TRBV4-2; length: 14; CDR3: CASSQPSTTDTQYF; DNA: TGTGCCAGCAGCCAACCTAGTACCACAGATACGCAGTATTTT
D: -; J: TRBJ1-2; size: -; V: TRBV4-1; length: 15; CDR3: CASSPPSGNSYGYTF; DNA: TGCGCCAGCAGCCCTCCCTCCGGCAACAGCTATGGCTACACCTTC
D: TRBD1; J: TRBJ1-5; size: many; V: TRBV20-1; length: 14; CDR3: CSARAGDREQPQHF; DNA: TGCAGTGCTAGAGCGGGGGACAGGGAACAGCCCCAGCATTTT
D: TRBD1; J: TRBJ1-1; size: few; V: TRBV27; length: 13; CDR3: CASSYMGGQEPFF; DNA: TGTGCCAGCAGTTATATGGGGGGACAGGAGCCTTTCTTT
D: TRBD1; J: TRBJ2-5; size: many; V: TRBV14; length: 14; CDR3: CASSRSGGAETQYF; DNA: TGTGCCAGCAGCCGATCAGGGGGTGCGGAGACCCAGTACTTC
D: -; J: TRBJ2-1; size: many; V: TRBV5-4; length: 13; CDR3: CASSLKGLSEQFF; DNA: TGTGCCAGCAGCTTAAAAGGGTTGAGTGAGCAGTTCTTC
D: -; J: TRBJ1-5; size: -; V: TRBV19; length: 15; CDR3: CATTSMEGADQPQHF; DNA: TGTGCCACGACCTCAATGGAGGGCGCGGATCAGCCCCAGCATTTT